These 18 T cell receptor delta chains were sequenced from one sample in a study of Vδ1+ human thymocytes. Study-wide points: Highly polyclonal TRG and TRD repertoires with Gaussian CDR3 length distributions appeared in thymus.

These receptors are not linked to any known antigen. Extracted RNA was reverse transcribed into cDNA. The CDR3 regions were amplified by multiplex PCR from V-gene primers to a constant-region primer. TCRdb fed the multiplex PCR reads into CATT to redo clone calling. The data contain fewer than 90,000 delta-chain clones, more than 30% of them singletons. Sequencing used Vdelta1+ gamma-delta thymocytes from the thymus. The subset was: FACS-sorted CD3+ TCRalphabeta- TCRVdelta1+ TCRVdelta2- thymocytes. These receptors were collected from a boy under two years old who had congenital heart surgery.

This chain uses TRDV1 with TRDJ1, with 8 nucleotides matching TRDD3. Germline V gives CDR1 TSWWSYY, CDR2 QGS. V trimming: 0 bases; J trimming: 0 bases; junction bases outside the gene matches: 24. This CDR3 spans 23 amino acids. The CDR3 here is CALGELVVCFSSTGGSHTDKLIF. CDR3 bases: TGTGCTCTTGGGGAACTAGTGGTGTGCTTCTCCAGTACTGGGGGCTCCCACACCGATAAACTCATCTTT.

The sample holds a few counts of this clone. This chain uses TRDV1 with TRDJ1; D not certain. Germline V lookup: CDR1 TSWWSYY, CDR2 QGS. Trimming stripped 3 bases from V and 6 bases from J, with 14 bases between. The CDR3 extends over 14 amino acids. CDR3 loop: CALGETSGDHKLIF. For the CDR3, the DNA is TGTGCTCTTGGGGAGACGTCTGGTGACCATAAACTCATCTTT.

This clone has more than one count but fewer than ten. Within the sample, other DNA sequences also encode this same CDR3. V is TRDV1 and J is TRDJ1; 9 bases agree with TRDD3. This CDR3 region has 18 residues. Germline loops: CDR1 TSWWSYY, CDR2 QGS. J was trimmed by 0 bases and V by 3 bases; bases with no gene match: 11. Here the CDR3 DNA reads TGTGCTCTTGGGGAGCCCCTGGGGGATCCAATGAACACCGATAAACTCATCTTT. It encodes CALGEPLGDPMNTDKLIF.

The V gene is TRDV1, the J gene TRDJ1, with D possibly TRDD2 on 6 matching bases. Trimming removed 1 base from V and 0 bases from J, with 15 bases in between. CDR1 and CDR2 from the germline V gene are TSWWSYY and QGS. The CDR3 loop spans 17 amino acids. DNA for the CDR3: TGTGCTCTTGGGGAACACTTCCTGACGGGGTACACCGATAAACTCATCTTT. It is translated as CALGEHFLTGYTDKLIF.

Points on this clone: Germline and junction disagree at one end, which may indicate a read error. This chain connects TRDV2 to TRDJ1; 8 bases fit TRDD3. The CDR3 sequence is 17 residues long. Germline lookup yields CDR1 GEAIGNYY and CDR2 EKD. Here the CDR3 reads CACATRTGGYNTDKLIF. The CDR3 DNA reads as TGTGCCTGTGCCACCCGTACTGGGGGGTACAACACCGATAAACTCATCTTT.

This chain joins TRDV1 and TRDJ1, with unresolved D. The CDR3 runs 15 residues. Germline values: CDR1 TSWWSYY, CDR2 QGS. V gave up 0 bases and J gave up 10 bases, with 18 bases separating them. Here the CDR3 reads CALGELPMLNGGLIF. The CDR3 DNA follows: TGTGCTCTTGGGGAACTCCCCATGCTAAATGGAGGACTCATCTTT.

In its sample, this clone was seen a few times. The chain combines TRDV1 with TRDJ1; 10 bases are a match to TRDD3. Trimming cost V 5 bases and J 0 bases; bases outside gene matches: 33. The CDR3 totals 25 residues. The germline V gene encodes CDR1 TSWWSYY and CDR2 QGS. In nucleotides, the CDR3 is TGTGCTCTTGGGTTGACGGTACGTTTGGGGGGATACGGGGAAATCCTCAAAGCGAACACCGATAAACTCATCTTT. It translates to CALGLTVRLGGYGEILKANTDKLIF.

This clone was counted between two and nine times. Germline and junction disagree at one end, which may indicate a read error. Other DNA variants within this sample encode the same CDR3. V is TRDV2 and J is TRDJ1, with D possibly being TRDD3 (5 bases). CDR1 is GEAIGNYY and CDR2 is EKD in the germline V gene. This CDR3 is built from 18 residues. The DNA for the CDR3 is TGTGCCTGTGACACCGGGGGGGTTGGGATCTGGTACACCGACAAACTCATCTTT. It is translated as CACDTGGVGIWYTDKLIF.

The chain links TRDV2 to TRDJ1; TRDD3 might be the D (10 bases). The CDR3 runs to 22 residues. V lost 2 bases to trimming and J lost 6 bases, with 39 bases between them. The germline V gene encodes CDR1 GEAIGNYY and CDR2 EKD. DNA for the CDR3: TGTGCCTGTGACAGGCGGCCTTCCTACGGCCTGGGGGATATTCTAGGGTTTTATAAACTCATCTTT. It codes for CACDRRPSYGLGDILGFYKLIF.

J is TRDJ1 and V is TRDV1; possibly TRDD3 for D (8 bases). V lost 0 bases and J lost 5, with 37 bases in between. Germline assignment: CDR1 TSWWSYY and CDR2 QGS. The CDR3 length is 23 residues. The CDR3 loop reads CALGELVLPPLVLWGMPQDKLIF. CDR3 DNA sequence: TGTGCTCTTGGGGAACTTGTCCTTCCTCCTCTGGTGTTGTGGGGGATGCCCCAGGATAAACTCATCTTT.

This clone occurred a few times. This chain links TRDV1 with TRDJ1; 9 bases fit TRDD3. This CDR3 is 22 amino acids long. CDR1 and CDR2 from the germline V gene are TSWWSYY and QGS. Trimming cost V 1 base and J 4 bases; bases outside gene matches: 25. CDR3 sequence reads: CALGEPNRRLGDLRNNDDKLIF. CDR3 coding DNA: TGTGCTCTTGGGGAACCGAATAGACGCCTGGGGGATCTTAGAAATAACGACGATAAACTCATCTTT.

The chain employs TRDV1 and TRDJ1; a possible D gene is TRDD2 (9 bases). This CDR3 is built from 23 residues. Per the germline V gene, CDR1 is TSWWSYY and CDR2 is QGS. Trimming pared 5 bases from V and 0 bases from J, leaving 37 bases between. The CDR3 reads CALGNAEGLPTFWGIPYTDKLIF. The DNA of the CDR3 is TGTGCTCTTGGGAACGCGGAAGGCCTTCCTACGTTTTGGGGGATTCCGTACACCGATAAACTCATCTTT.

This clone has just a few counts. This chain links TRDV1 with TRDJ1, with 8 positions matching TRDD3. V gave up 2 bases and J gave up 2 bases; unmatched junction bases: 16. Per germline, CDR1 TSWWSYY and CDR2 QGS. The CDR3 is 19 residues long. The chain's CDR3 is CALGEKTYEVLGGTDKLIF. For the CDR3, the DNA is TGTGCTCTTGGGGAAAAGACCTATGAAGTACTGGGGGGGACCGATAAACTCATCTTT.

This clone was observed a handful of times. This rearrangement joins TRDV1 to TRDJ1, with 10 bases fitting TRDD3. The CDR3 is made up of 20 amino acids. Trimming took 3 bases from V and 6 from J; bases not matched to a gene: 22. The germline CDR1 and CDR2 sequences are TSWWSYY and QGS. In DNA, the CDR3 is TGTGCTCTTGGGGAGTTCAACCCTTCTCCAGGGGGGATACGCGCTTATAAACTCATCTTT. Its translation is CALGEFNPSPGGIRAYKLIF.

This clone was counted between two and nine times. The rearrangement links TRDV1 to TRDJ1; the match to TRDD3 covers 7 bases. The length of the CDR3 is 18 residues. Germline V gene lookup returns CDR1 TSWWSYY and CDR2 QGS. V trimming: 5 bases; J trimming: 2 bases; junction bases outside the gene matches: 17. The CDR3 protein is CALGSPSSGGFMTDKLIF. In DNA form, the CDR3 reads TGTGCTCTTGGGAGCCCCTCTTCCGGGGGATTTATGACCGATAAACTCATCTTT.

The chain joins TRDV1 to TRDJ1; 11 nucleotides match TRDD3. V shed 5 bases and J 2 bases; nucleotides not matched to a gene: 25. The CDR3 has 22 amino acids. Germline V lookup: CDR1 TSWWSYY, CDR2 QGS. CDR3 nucleotides: TGTGCTCTTGGGACCGCCTTCCTACGGATGGATTGGGGGATACGGAGGACCGATAAACTCATCTTT. Amino acids: CALGTAFLRMDWGIRRTDKLIF.

The V gene is TRDV1, the J gene TRDJ2; D gene ambiguous. CDR1 and CDR2 (germline): TSWWSYY, QGS. The CDR3 extends over 16 amino acids. V was clipped by 0 bases and J by 5 bases, with 13 bases between them. The CDR3 here is CALGELAPPLTAQLFF. The CDR3, as DNA: TGTGCTCTTGGGGAACTGGCCCCCCCCCTAACAGCACAACTCTTCTTT.

This clone was seen more than once but under ten times. The chain employs TRDV1 and TRDJ1, with 9 bases that match TRDD3. Germline values: CDR1 TSWWSYY, CDR2 QGS. Trimming removed 3 bases from V and 1 base from J; junction bases left unmatched: 9. The CDR3 is 17 residues long. This chain's CDR3 is CALGESGRGIPTDKLIF. The CDR3 nucleotides are TGTGCTCTTGGGGAGAGTGGAAGGGGGATACCCACCGATAAACTCATCTTT.